Listed here are 24 T cell receptor beta chains from one sample, sequenced in a study of Ad26.COV2.S vaccination and SARS-CoV-2 variants. The table came from immunoSEQ multiplex PCR; TCRdb's copy has only in-frame clones and leaves some out. Altogether 300,000 to 400,000 clones are present, around 84% being singletons, with the ten largest covering less than 2%. Treatment given: roughly 19 received Ad26.COV2.S at low or high dose, single or two shots; roughly five received placebo; per-sample allocation not given. Repertoires come from day 63 after the first vaccine or placebo injection. Sequenced here: peripheral blood, sampled in a trial of Ad26.COV2.S vaccine versus placebo. Receptor source: a person between 18 and 60 years old who received the Ad26.COV2.S COVID-19 vaccine or a placebo.

The genes are TRBV5-1 and TRBJ1-5; a weak D match, TRBD1 (6 bases). This CDR3 spans 15 amino acids. Germline V gene lookup returns CDR1 SGHRS and CDR2 YFSETQ. Trimming cost V 3 bases and J 0 bases, with 10 bases left between them. CDR3 residues: CASSSGDSSNQPQHF. The CDR3 region has the DNA TGCGCCAGCAGCTCAGGGGACTCTAGCAATCAGCCCCAGCATTTT. The full variable domain, in which reference TRBV5-1 and TRBJ1-5 provide the parts outside the CDR3, is KAGVTQTPRYLIKTRGQQVTLSCSPISGHRSVSWYQQTPGQGLQFLFEYFSETQRNKGNFPGRFSGRQFSNSRSEMNVSTLELGDSALYLCASSSGDSSNQPQHFGDGTRLSIL.

This clone turned up a few times. Distinct nucleotide sequences in the sample also encode this CDR3. The rearrangement links TRBV18 to TRBJ1-6; 9 positions agree with TRBD1. This CDR3 is built from 14 residues. The germline V gene encodes CDR1 KGHSH and CDR2 LQKENI. After removal of 3 bases from V and 6 bases from J, the junction contained 0 bases not matched to a gene. The CDR3 DNA sequence: TGTGCCAGCTCACCGGGACAGGGTAATTCACCCCTCCACTTT. Protein: CASSPGQGNSPLHF.

The chain combines TRBV12-3 or TRBV12-4 with TRBJ2-7; 7 bases are a match to TRBD2. The CDR3 has 12 amino acids. With V trimmed by 7 bases and J by 3 bases, 3 bases remained unmatched. CDR3 coding DNA: TGTGCCAGCACGGGACTACACTACGAGCAGTACTTC. It translates to CASTGLHYEQYF.

The V call is TRBV10-1, the J call TRBJ1-6, with a weak D call TRBD1 (6 bases). The germline V gene has CDR1 WNHNN and CDR2 SYGVQD (reference sequence). The CDR3 runs 22 residues. The V end was cut by 6 bases, the J end by 0 bases, with 30 bases between. The CDR3 bases are TGCGCCAGCAGACCTGACCCCGCAAAATACAGGGACGCACACTCCTATAATTCACCCCTCCACTTT. This gives the protein CASRPDPAKYRDAHSYNSPLHF.

V and J are TRBV18 and TRBJ1-1; tentatively, D is TRBD1 (6 bases). The CDR3 contains 16 residues. Germline CDR1 and CDR2: KGHSH and LQKENI. Trimming stripped 3 bases from V and 11 bases from J, with 25 bases between. The CDR3 reads CASSPTRTALRLGAFF. CDR3 bases: TGTGCCAGCTCACCTACACGGACAGCCCTACGATTGGGGGCTTTCTTT.

The chain links TRBV3-1 (or the pseudogene TRBV3-2) to TRBJ2-1, with 9 bases identical to TRBD1. CDR3 length: 17 residues. Germline V gene lookup returns CDR1 LGHDT and CDR2 YNNKEL (reference sequence). Trimming took 1 base from V and 7 from J; bases not matched to a gene: 11. The CDR3 protein is CASSQAHGGTGTNEQFF. The CDR3 DNA sequence: TGTGCCAGCAGCCAAGCGCACGGTGGGACAGGGACGAATGAGCAGTTCTTC.

The rearrangement links TRBV5-6 to TRBJ1-3, with a possible D match to TRBD1 (5 bases). The CDR3 has 18 amino acids. Per germline, CDR1 SGHDT and CDR2 YYEEEE. V lost 1 base, J lost 0 bases, and 17 bases lay in between. The CDR3 loop reads CASSLRHGGSSSGNTIYF. CDR3 sequence (DNA): TGTGCCAGCAGCTTGAGGCACGGGGGGTCCTCCTCTGGAAACACCATATATTTT. Complete variable domain (other parts from reference TRBV5-6 and TRBJ1-3): DAGVTQSPTHLIKTRGQQVTLRCSPKSGHDTVSWYQQALGQGPQFIFQYYEEEERQRGNFPDRFSGHQFPNYSSELNVNALLLGDSALYLCASSLRHGGSSSGNTIYFGEGSWLTVV.

V usage is TRBV6-5 and J usage is TRBJ1-2, with TRBD1 as a possible D gene (5 bases). Deletions cut 2 bases from V and 13 bases from J, with 14 bases between. Germline V gives CDR1 MNHEY, CDR2 SVGAGI. The CDR3 spans 12 residues. CDR3 coding DNA: TGTGCCAGCAGTTACCCCGGGGCCGGGTGCACCTTC. Translation gives CASSYPGAGCTF.

This chain joins TRBV5-1 and TRBJ2-1; 13 bases align to TRBD2. Germline values: CDR1 SGHRS, CDR2 YFSETQ. V trimming: 7 bases; J trimming: 8 bases; junction bases outside the gene matches: 6. The CDR3 loop spans 14 amino acids. CDR3 amino acids: CASFRTSGGDEQFF. CDR3 nucleotide sequence: TGCGCCAGCTTCAGGACTAGCGGGGGTGATGAGCAGTTCTTC.

This clone was seen more than once but under ten times. The gene calls are TRBV2 and TRBJ2-1, with TRBD2 identical over 11 bases. Germline V gene lookup returns CDR1 SNHLY and CDR2 FYNNEI. J lost 5 bases, V lost 5 bases, and 2 bases had no gene match. CDR3 length equals 14 residues. This CDR3 is CASSRLAGNNEQFF. The CDR3 nucleotides are TGTGCCAGCAGTAGACTAGCGGGGAACAATGAGCAGTTCTTC.

The chain combines TRBV18 with TRBJ1-1, with TRBD1 as a possible D gene (6 bases). Trimming stripped 0 bases from V and 3 bases from J, with 14 bases between. This CDR3 has 16 amino acids. Germline V gene lookup returns CDR1 KGHSH and CDR2 LQKENI. CDR3 protein: CASSPPGGRGYTEAFF. CDR3 nucleotides: TGTGCCAGCTCACCACCGGGGGGCAGGGGCTACACTGAAGCTTTCTTT.

This sequence joins TRBV6-5 and TRBJ2-5; 11 bases map to TRBD1. With V trimmed by 6 bases and J by 5 bases, 5 bases remained unmatched. Germline assignment: CDR1 MNHEY and CDR2 SVGAGI. This CDR3 contains 14 residues. DNA for the CDR3: TGTGCCAGCAGGGGGACAGGGGGATGGGAGACCCAGTACTTC. Protein: CASRGTGGWETQYF.

The V call is TRBV19, the J call TRBJ2-7; D might be TRBD1 (6 bases). The CDR3 consists of 15 residues. The V and J ends lost 4 bases and 0 bases respectively, with 13 bases between them. Germline V gene data show CDR1 as LNHDA and CDR2 as SQIVND (reference sequence). The CDR3 region is CASSSRGSSSYEQYF. The DNA for the CDR3 is TGTGCCAGTAGTAGCAGGGGCTCCAGCTCCTACGAGCAGTACTTC.

In the case of this clone: The same CDR3 can be traced to other DNA sequences in this sample. V gene TRBV5-1 combines with J gene TRBJ1-1; D remains ambiguous. The CDR3 sequence is 13 residues long. Trimming took off 2 bases at V and 1 base at J, with 6 bases between the two ends. Germline V gene data show CDR1 as SGHRS and CDR2 as YFSETQ. The CDR3 loop is CASSLDPNTEAFF. Written as DNA, the CDR3 is TGCGCCAGCAGCTTAGACCCGAACACTGAAGCTTTCTTT.

This chain joins TRBV4-2 and TRBJ1-2, with 8 bases aligning to TRBD1. Germline V CDR1 and CDR2: LGHNA, YNFKEQ. This CDR3 has 13 residues. V gave up 3 bases and J gave up 7 bases; unmatched junction bases: 4. The CDR3 coding sequence is TGTGCCAGCAGCCAGGGACAGGAGGTTGGCTACACCTTC. Translation: CASSQGQEVGYTF.

The chain is built from TRBV27 and TRBJ1-5; D gene uncertain. V shed 5 bases and J shed 5 bases, with 16 bases lying between them. The CDR3 has 15 residues. CDR1 and CDR2 (germline): MNHEY, SMNVEV (reference sequence). As DNA, the CDR3 is TGTGCCAGCAGTCCACAAATGATACTGGATCAGCCCCAGCATTTT. Its translation: CASSPQMILDQPQHF.

The chain carries TRBV5-1 and TRBJ2-7, with 10 bases lining up with TRBD1. Germline loops: CDR1 SGHRS, CDR2 YFSETQ. The CDR3 spans 15 residues. V was pared by 3 bases and J by 6 bases, with 9 bases of the junction left unmatched. The CDR3: CASSSWDRGRGEQYF. The DNA for the CDR3 is TGCGCCAGCAGCTCCTGGGACAGGGGTAGGGGCGAGCAGTACTTC.

V usage is TRBV5-1 and J usage is TRBJ2-2, with 8 positions matching TRBD1. Germline CDR1 and CDR2: SGHRS and YFSETQ. The CDR3 spans 15 residues. The V segment lost 3 bases and the J segment 3 bases; nucleotides outside the gene matches: 4. The CDR3 loop is CASSSDRGDTGELFF. In DNA form, the CDR3 reads TGCGCCAGCAGCTCCGACAGGGGTGACACCGGGGAGCTGTTTTTT.

The chain joins TRBV3-1 (or the pseudogene TRBV3-2) to TRBJ1-1, with D perhaps matching TRBD1 (6 bases). Deletions cut 2 bases from V and 3 bases from J, with 10 bases between. Germline V CDR1 and CDR2: LGHDT, YNNKEL (reference sequence). This CDR3 spans 14 amino acids. The CDR3 DNA follows: TGTGCCAGCAGCCAAAGGGGGGGATACACTGAAGCTTTCTTT. This codes for CASSQRGGYTEAFF.

V is TRBV7-2 and J is TRBJ1-2; TRBD1 matches at 9 bases. Per the germline V gene, CDR1 is SGHTA and CDR2 is FQGNSA. This CDR3 has 14 residues. V trimming: 5 bases; J trimming: 8 bases; junction bases outside the gene matches: 9. The CDR3 sequence is CASSTTTGGGGYTF. CDR3 in DNA: TGTGCCAGCAGCACAACAACAGGGGGCGGGGGCTACACCTTC.

The V call is TRBV10-3, the J call TRBJ1-2; TRBD1 aligns across 10 bases. The V gene's germline CDR1 is ENHRY and CDR2 SYGVKD. There are 16 residues in the CDR3. V dropped 6 bases and J dropped 2; count of bases not matched to a gene: 9. CDR3 region: CAISSWTGGTNYGYTF. CDR3 DNA sequence: TGTGCCATCAGCTCCTGGACAGGGGGGACAAACTATGGCTACACCTTC.

The chain carries TRBV28 and TRBJ2-7; either TRBD1 or TRBD2 may supply D (6 bases each). Deletions cut 3 bases from V and 4 bases from J, with 10 bases between. CDR3 length: 13 residues. Germline CDR1 MDHEN, CDR2 SYDVKM. CDR3 sequence (DNA): TGTGCCAGCAGTTTCAGGGGACTTTACGAGCAGTACTTC. Protein sequence: CASSFRGLYEQYF.

This clone was observed a handful of times. This chain joins TRBV4-1 and TRBJ1-1; the D gene is possibly TRBD1 (5 bases). V was clipped by 3 bases and J by 4 bases, with 18 bases between them. The germline CDR1 and CDR2 sequences are MGHRA and YSYEKL. This CDR3 contains 16 residues. The CDR3 DNA reads as TGCGCCAGCAGCCACCTAAAACCGGGGCTCCCCACTGAAGCTTTCTTT. Amino acid sequence: CASSHLKPGLPTEAFF.

J is TRBJ2-1 and V is TRBV19, with 8 positions matching TRBD2. CDR3 length: 15 residues. Germline CDR1 reads LNHDA; CDR2 reads SQIVND (reference sequence). With V trimmed by 6 bases and J by 4 bases, 8 bases remained unmatched. The CDR3 here is CASSVSGGTYNEQFF. CDR3 nucleotide sequence: TGTGCCAGTAGCGTCTCGGGGGGGACGTACAATGAGCAGTTCTTC.